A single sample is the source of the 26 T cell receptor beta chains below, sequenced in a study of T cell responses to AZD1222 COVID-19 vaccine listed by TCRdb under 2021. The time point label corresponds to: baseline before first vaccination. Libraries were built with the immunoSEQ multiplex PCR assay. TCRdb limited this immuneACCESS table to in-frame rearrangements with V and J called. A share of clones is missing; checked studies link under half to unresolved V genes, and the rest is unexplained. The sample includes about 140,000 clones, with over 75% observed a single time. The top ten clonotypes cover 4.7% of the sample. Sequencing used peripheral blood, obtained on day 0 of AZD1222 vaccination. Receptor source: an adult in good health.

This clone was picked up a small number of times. Here the CDR3 DNA reads TGTGCCAGCAGTGAAGGGGAGAGCTATGGCTACACCTTC. This translates into CASSEGESYGYTF. V gene TRBV6-1 combines with J gene TRBJ1-2; D is undetermined. The V end was cut by 1 base, the J end by 4 bases, with 7 bases between. The CDR3 covers 13 residues. Germline V CDR1 and CDR2: MNHNS, SASEGT.

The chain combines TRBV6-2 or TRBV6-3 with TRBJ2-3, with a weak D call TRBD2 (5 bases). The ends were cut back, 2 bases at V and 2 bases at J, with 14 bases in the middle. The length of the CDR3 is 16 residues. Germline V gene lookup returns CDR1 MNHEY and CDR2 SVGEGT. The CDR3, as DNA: TGTGCCAGCAGTTACCGCTGGAGGATCGTCACAGATACGCAGTATTTT. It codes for CASSYRWRIVTDTQYF.

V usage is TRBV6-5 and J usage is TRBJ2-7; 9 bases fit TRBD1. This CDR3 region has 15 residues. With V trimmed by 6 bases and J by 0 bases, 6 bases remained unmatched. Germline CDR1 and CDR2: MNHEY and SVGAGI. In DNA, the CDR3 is TGTGCCAGCAGCCTGGACAGGGGCAACTCCTACGAGCAGTACTTC. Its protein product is CASSLDRGNSYEQYF.

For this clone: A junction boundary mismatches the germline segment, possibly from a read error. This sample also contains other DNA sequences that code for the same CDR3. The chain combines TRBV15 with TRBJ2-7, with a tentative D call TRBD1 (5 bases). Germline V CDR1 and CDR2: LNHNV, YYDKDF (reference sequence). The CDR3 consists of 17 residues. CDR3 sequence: CATSNVPGSRRHYEQYF. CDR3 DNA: TGTGCTACCAGCAACGTCCCAGGGTCCCGGCGGCACTACGAGCAGTACTTC.

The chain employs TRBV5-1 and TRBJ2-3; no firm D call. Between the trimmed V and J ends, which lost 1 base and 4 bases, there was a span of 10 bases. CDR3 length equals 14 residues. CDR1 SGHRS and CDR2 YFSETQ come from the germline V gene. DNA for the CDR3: TGCGCCAGCAGCTTGTTCGACGGAGCAGATACGCAGTATTTT. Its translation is CASSLFDGADTQYF.

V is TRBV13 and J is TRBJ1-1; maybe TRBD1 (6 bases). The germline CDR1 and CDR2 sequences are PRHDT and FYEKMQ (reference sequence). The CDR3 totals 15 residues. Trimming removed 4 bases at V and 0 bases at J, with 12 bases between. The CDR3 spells CASSSRRQVNTEAFF. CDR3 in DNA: TGTGCCAGCAGCTCACGGCGACAGGTGAACACTGAAGCTTTCTTT.

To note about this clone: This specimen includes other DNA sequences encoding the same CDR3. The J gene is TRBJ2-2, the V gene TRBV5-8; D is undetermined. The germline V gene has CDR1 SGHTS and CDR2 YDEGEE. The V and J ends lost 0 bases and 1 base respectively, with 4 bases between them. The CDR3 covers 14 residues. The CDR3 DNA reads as TGTGCCAGCAGCTTGGACAGGAACACCGGGGAGCTGTTTTTT. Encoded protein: CASSLDRNTGELFF. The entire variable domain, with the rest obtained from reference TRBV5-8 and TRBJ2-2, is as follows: EAGVTQSPTHLIKTRGQQATLRCSPISGHTSVYWYQQALGLGLQFLLWYDEGEERNRGNFPPRFSGRQFPNYSSELNVNALELEDSALYLCASSLDRNTGELFFGEGSRLTVL.

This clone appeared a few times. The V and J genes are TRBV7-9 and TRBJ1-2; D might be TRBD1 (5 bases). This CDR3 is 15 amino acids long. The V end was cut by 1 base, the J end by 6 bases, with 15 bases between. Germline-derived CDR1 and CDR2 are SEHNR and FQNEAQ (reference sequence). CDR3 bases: TGTGCCAGCAGCTTAGGGGGACGGGAATCTGATGGCTACACCTTC. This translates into CASSLGGRESDGYTF. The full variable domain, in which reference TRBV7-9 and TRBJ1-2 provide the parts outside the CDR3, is DTGVSQNPRHKITKRGQNVTFRCDPISEHNRLYWYRQTLGQGPEFLTYFQNEAQLEKSRLLSDRFSAERPKGSFSTLEIQRTEQGDSAMYLCASSLGGRESDGYTFGSGTRLTVV.

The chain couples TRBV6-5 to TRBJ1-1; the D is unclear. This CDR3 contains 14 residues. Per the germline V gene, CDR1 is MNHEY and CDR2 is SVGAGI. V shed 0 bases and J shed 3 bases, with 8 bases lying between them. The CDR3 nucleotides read TGTGCCAGCAGTTACTCGACTTTTTACACTGAAGCTTTCTTT. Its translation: CASSYSTFYTEAFF.

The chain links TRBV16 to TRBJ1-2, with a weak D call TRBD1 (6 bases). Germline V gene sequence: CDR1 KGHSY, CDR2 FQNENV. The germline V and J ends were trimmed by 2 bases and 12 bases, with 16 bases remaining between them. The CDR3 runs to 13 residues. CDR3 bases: TGTGCCAGCAGCCAAAAACACACAGGGATAAACACCTTC. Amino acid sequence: CASSQKHTGINTF.

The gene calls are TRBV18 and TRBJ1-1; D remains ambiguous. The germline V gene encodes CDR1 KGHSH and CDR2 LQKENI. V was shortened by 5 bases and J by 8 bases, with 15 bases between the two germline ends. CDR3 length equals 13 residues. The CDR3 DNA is TGTGCCAGCTCAGAGAGGGTTCAGTTGGAAGCTTTCTTT. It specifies CASSERVQLEAFF.

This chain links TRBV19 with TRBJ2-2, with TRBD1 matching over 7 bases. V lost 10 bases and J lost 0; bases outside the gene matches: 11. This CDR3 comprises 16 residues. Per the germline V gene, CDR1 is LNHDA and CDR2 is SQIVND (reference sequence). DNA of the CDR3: TGTGCCACGAGATCCACCGGGACAGCGAACACCGGGGAGCTGTTTTTT. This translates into CATRSTGTANTGELFF.

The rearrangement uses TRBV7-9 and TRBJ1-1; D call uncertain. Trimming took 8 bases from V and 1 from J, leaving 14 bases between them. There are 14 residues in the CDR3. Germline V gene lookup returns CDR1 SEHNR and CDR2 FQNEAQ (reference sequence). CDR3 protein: CASDPVRGNTEAFF. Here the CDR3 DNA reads TGTGCCAGCGACCCAGTACGTGGGAACACTGAAGCTTTCTTT.

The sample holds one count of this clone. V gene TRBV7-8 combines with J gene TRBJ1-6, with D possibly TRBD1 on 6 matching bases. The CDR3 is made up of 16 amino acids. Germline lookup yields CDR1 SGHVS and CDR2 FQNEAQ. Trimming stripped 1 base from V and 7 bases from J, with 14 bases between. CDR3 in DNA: TGTGCCAGCAGCTTAGTGGCAGGGGATTTGAATTCACCCCTCCACTTT. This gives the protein CASSLVAGDLNSPLHF.

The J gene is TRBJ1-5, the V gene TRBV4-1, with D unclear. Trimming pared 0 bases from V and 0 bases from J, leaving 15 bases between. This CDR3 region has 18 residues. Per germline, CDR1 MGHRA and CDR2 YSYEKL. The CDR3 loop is CASSQEARAIYSNQPQHF. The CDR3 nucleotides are TGCGCCAGCAGCCAAGAAGCGCGGGCAATCTATAGCAATCAGCCCCAGCATTTT.

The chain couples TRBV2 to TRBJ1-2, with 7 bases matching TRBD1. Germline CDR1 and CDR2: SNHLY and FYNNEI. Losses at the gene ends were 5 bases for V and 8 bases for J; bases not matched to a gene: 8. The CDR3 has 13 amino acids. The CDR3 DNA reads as TGTGCCAGCAGTCTACAGGGGTTGGGAGGCTACACCTTC. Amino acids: CASSLQGLGGYTF.

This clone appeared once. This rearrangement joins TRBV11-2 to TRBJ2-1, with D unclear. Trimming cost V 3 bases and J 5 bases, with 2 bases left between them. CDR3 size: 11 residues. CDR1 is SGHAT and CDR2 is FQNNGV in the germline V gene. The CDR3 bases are TGTGCCAGCAGCTTCAACAATGAGCAGTTCTTC. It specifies CASSFNNEQFF.

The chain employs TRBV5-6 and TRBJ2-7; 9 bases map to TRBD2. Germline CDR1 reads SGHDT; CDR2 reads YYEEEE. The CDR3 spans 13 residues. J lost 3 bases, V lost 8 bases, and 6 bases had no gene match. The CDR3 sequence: CASRTSGHYEQYF. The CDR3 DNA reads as TGTGCCAGTAGAACTAGCGGGCACTACGAGCAGTACTTC.

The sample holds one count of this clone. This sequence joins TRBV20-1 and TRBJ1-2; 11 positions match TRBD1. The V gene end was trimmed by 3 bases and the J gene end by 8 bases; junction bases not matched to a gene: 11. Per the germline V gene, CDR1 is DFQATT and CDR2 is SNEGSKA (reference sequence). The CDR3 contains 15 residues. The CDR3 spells CSASTTGTGGPGYTF. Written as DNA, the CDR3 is TGCAGTGCTAGTACCACCGGGACAGGGGGACCGGGCTACACCTTC.

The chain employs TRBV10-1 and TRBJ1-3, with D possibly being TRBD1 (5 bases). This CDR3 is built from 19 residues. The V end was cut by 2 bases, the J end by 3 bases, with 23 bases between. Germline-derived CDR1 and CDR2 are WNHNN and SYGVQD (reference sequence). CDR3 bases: TGCGCCAGCAGTGAGCCGACCCGGGGACCCAAGGGGCATGGAAACACCATATATTTT. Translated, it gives CASSEPTRGPKGHGNTIYF.

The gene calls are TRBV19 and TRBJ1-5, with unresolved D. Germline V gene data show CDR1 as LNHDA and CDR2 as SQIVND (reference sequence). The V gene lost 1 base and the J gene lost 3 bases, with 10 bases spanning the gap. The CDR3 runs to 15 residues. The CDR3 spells CASSIVSASNQPQHF. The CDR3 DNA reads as TGTGCCAGTAGTATAGTATCGGCTTCCAATCAGCCCCAGCATTTT.

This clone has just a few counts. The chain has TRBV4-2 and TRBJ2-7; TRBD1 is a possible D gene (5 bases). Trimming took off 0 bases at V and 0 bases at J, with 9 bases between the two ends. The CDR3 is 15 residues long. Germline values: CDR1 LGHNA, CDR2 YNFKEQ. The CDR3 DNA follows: TGTGCCAGCAGCCAAGAGACAGAAAGCTCCTACGAGCAGTACTTC. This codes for CASSQETESSYEQYF.

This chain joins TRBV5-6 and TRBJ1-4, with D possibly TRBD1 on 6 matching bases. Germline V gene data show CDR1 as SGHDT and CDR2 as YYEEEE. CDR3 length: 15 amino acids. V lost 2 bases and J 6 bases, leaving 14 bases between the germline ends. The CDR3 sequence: CASSLRQVWDEKLFF. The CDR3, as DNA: TGTGCCAGCAGCTTACGACAGGTGTGGGATGAAAAACTGTTTTTT. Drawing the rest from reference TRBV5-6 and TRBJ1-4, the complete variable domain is DAGVTQSPTHLIKTRGQQVTLRCSPKSGHDTVSWYQQALGQGPQFIFQYYEEEERQRGNFPDRFSGHQFPNYSSELNVNALLLGDSALYLCASSLRQVWDEKLFFGSGTQLSVL.

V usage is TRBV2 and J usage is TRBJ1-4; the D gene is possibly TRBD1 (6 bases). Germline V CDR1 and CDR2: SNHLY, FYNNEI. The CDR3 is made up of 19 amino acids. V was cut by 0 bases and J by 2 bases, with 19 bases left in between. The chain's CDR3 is CASSEAPGWGGATNEKLFF. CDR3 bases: TGTGCCAGCAGTGAAGCGCCCGGCTGGGGGGGCGCGACTAATGAAAAACTGTTTTTT. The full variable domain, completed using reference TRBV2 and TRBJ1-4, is EPEVTQTPSHQVTQMGQEVILRCVPISNHLYFYWYRQILGQKVEFLVSFYNNEISEKSEIFDDQFSVERPDGSNFTLKIRSTKLEDSAMYFCASSEAPGWGGATNEKLFFGSGTQLSVL.

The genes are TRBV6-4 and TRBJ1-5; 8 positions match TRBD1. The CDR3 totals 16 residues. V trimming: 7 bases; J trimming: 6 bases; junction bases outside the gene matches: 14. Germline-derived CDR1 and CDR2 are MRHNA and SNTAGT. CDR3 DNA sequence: TGTGCCAGCACTTCCCTGACGGACAGGGACAGTCAGCCCCAGCATTTT. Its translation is CASTSLTDRDSQPQHF.

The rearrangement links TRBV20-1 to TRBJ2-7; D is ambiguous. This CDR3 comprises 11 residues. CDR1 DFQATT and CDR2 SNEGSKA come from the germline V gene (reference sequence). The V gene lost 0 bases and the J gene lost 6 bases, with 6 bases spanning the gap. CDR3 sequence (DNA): TGCAGTGCTAGAGATACGGGCGAGCAGTACTTC. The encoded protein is CSARDTGEQYF.